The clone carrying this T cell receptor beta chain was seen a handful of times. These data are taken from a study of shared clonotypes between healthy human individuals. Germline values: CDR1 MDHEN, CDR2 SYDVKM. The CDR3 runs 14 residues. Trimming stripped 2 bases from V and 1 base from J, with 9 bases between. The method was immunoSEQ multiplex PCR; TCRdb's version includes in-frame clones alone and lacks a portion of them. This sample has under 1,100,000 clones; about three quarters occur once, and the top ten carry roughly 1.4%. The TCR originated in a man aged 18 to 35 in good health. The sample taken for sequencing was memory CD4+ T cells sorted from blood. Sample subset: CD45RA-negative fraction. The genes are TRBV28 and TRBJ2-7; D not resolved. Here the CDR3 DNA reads TGTGCCAGCAGTTTAGACGTTGCTTCCTACGAGCAGTACTTC. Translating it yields CASSLDVASYEQYF.